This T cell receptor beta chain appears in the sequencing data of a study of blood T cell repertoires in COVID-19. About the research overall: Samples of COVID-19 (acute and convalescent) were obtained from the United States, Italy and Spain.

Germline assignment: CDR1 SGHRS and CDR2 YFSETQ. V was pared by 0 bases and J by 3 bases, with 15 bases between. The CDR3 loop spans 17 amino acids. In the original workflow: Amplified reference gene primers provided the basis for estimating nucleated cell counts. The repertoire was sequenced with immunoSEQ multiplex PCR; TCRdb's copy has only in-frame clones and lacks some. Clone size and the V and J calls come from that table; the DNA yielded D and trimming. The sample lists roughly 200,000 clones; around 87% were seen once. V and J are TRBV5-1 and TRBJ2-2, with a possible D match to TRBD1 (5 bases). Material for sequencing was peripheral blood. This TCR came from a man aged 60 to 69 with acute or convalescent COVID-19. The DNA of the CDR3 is TGCGCCAGCAGCTTGGGGGGCGGAAGCGTCGACACCGGGGAGCTGTTTTTT. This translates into CASSLGGGSVDTGELFF.